Included here is one T cell receptor beta chain sequence, with context. This receptor's antigen is unknown. No much larger clone exists at a distance of one base, and base qualities are not known. The germline V gene yields SGHDT for CDR1 and YYEEEE for CDR2. The CDR3 runs 16 amino acids, cysteine and phenylalanine included. Only the CDR3 portion is preserved as DNA: 48 bases, with reading frame beginning at the first base. The V end loses 0 bases and the J end loses 5 bases, and a stretch of 17 bases separates them. The immunoSEQ Assay, a bias-controlled multiplex PCR, was used to amplify TCRbeta CDR3 regions from genomic DNA. For the original study's pipeline: Within the assay, amplification of reference gene primers was used to estimate how many nucleated cells each sample contained. Sequence reads were collapsed and filtered to measure the absolute abundance of every unique TCRbeta CDR3 rearrangement. For each sample, productive Simpson clonality was calculated as the square root of Simpson's diversity index across productive rearrangements. Imported from immuneACCESS, the table was reduced by TCRdb to in-frame sequences with V and J called. These copies leave out some clones; in studies compared against another copy, an unresolved V gene accounts for under half, and the cause of the remainder is not known. That table gives V, J and clone size, and the DNA gave D and trimming. A total of a few hundred thousand clones appear in this sample, 70% to 90% of them only once. The biggest ten clones account for 3.5% to 5.5% of the sample.

Participants in the prospective study were aged roughly 18 to 89 years, lived in under 30 United States geographic areas, and enrolled through a virtual design. In the prospective study, participants were assigned to cohorts based on the clinical history participants reported in a screening survey and a study questionnaire. Recovered participants in ImmuneRACE Cohort 3 were defined as having two consecutive negative NP/OP PCR tests, clearance from a healthcare professional, or resolution of symptoms. Each participant in the prospective study had whole blood, serum and a nasopharyngeal or oropharyngeal swab collected by mobile phlebotomists. Prospective study participants could optionally give additional blood draws and questionnaires over a roughly 2-month period. Blood samples from the prospective study were shipped frozen or at room temperature prior to DNA extraction. The sample comes from a study of blood T cell repertoires in COVID-19 (dated by TCRdb to 2019 to 2021). Study-level background: Samples from collaborators originated in the United States, Italy and Spain and spanned both the acute and convalescent phases of COVID-19. The prospective study material was composed of cDNA or gDNA derived from T cells, B-cell-depleted T cells, or PBMCs. Deeply sampled blood TCRbeta repertoires from subjects exposed to, actively infected with, or recovered from COVID-19 were included in the dataset. The repertoires were released in a freely available public database intended as a resource for research on the immune response to SARS-CoV-2. The samples were drawn from the first 160 participants of the ongoing ImmuneRACE study and from 950 to 1,500 subjects provided by 6 global collaborators. The sample metadata nearly always contained a de-identified subject ID, COVID-19 status, age in years and sex. Where available, HLA class I and class II types were taken from metadata supplied by the sample provider and were not determined by assay-based typing.

The research as a whole found: How much clinical and demographic metadata was included differed by source and by participant, and the metadata was provided uncurated.

The clonotype comes from a woman in her twenties or thirties who had recovered from COVID-19. The sequenced material came from PBMCs or T cells enriched from blood (not recorded which). The chain employs TRBV5-6 and TRBJ2-5; D gene: possibly TRBD2, on 6 matching bases. The DNA sequence reads TGTGCCAGCAGCTTGGACACTTATAGTGCGGGGGAGACCCAGTACTTC. The resulting protein is CASSLDTYSAGETQYF.